The 25 T cell receptor beta chains in this list originate from one sample, sequenced in a study of shared clonotypes between healthy human individuals. Naivety among CD8 cells was defined by CD45RO negativity and positive CCR7 selection, thereby excluding terminally differentiated effector memory CD45RA+ cells. Only in-frame clones appear in the TCRdb table, and some are missing; sequencing was by immunoSEQ multiplex PCR. The table has some 1,900,000 clones, about 95% seen once. The specimen sequenced was naive CD8+ T cells sorted from blood. Receptor source: a man aged 18 to 35 in good health.

This rearrangement joins TRBV25-1 to TRBJ2-1; D is uncertain. CDR1 MGHDK and CDR2 SYGVNS come from the germline V gene. V dropped 4 bases and J dropped 8 bases, with 6 bases sitting between them. This CDR3 region has 11 residues. The CDR3, as DNA: TGTGCCAGCAGTGCTCTGGATGAGCAGTTCTTC. Its protein is CASSALDEQFF. Together with reference TRBV25-1 and TRBJ2-1, the CDR3 gives the full variable domain: EADIYQTPRYLVIGTGKKITLECSQTMGHDKMYWYQQDPGMELHLIHYSYGVNSTEKGDLSSESTVSRIRTEHFPLTLESARPSHTSQYLCASSALDEQFFGPGTRLTVL.

The J gene is TRBJ2-7, the V gene TRBV9; 11 nucleotides match TRBD2. The CDR3 sequence is 19 residues long. The ends lost 5 bases at V and 5 bases at J; junction bases unmatched: 21. Per germline, CDR1 SGDLS and CDR2 YYNGEE. This CDR3 reads CASSGGSETSGVWSNEQYF. As DNA, the CDR3 is TGTGCCAGCAGTGGAGGTAGCGAGACTAGCGGGGTCTGGTCGAACGAGCAGTACTTC.

A note on this clone: This CDR3 is also generated by other DNA sequences in the sample. The chain couples TRBV29-1 to TRBJ2-7, with 8 bases lining up with TRBD2. Germline CDR1 and CDR2: SQVTM and ANQGSEA. Losses at the gene ends were 4 bases for V and 0 bases for J; bases not matched to a gene: 5. The CDR3 has 14 residues. As DNA, the CDR3 is TGCAGCGTTGGATTAGCGGGGTCCTCCTACGAGCAGTACTTC. Translated, it gives CSVGLAGSSYEQYF.

This clone occurred a few times. The chain joins TRBV6-5 to TRBJ1-2, with D perhaps TRBD1 (5 bases). This CDR3 region has 11 residues. With 8 bases removed from V and 4 bases from J, the gap between germline ends came to 8 bases. Per germline, CDR1 MNHEY and CDR2 SVGAGI. As DNA, the CDR3 is TGTGCCAGCGAGGGGTCCTATGGCTACACCTTC. This encodes CASEGSYGYTF.

V gene TRBV2 combines with J gene TRBJ2-3, with a tentative D call TRBD1 (5 bases). Germline-derived CDR1 and CDR2 are SNHLY and FYNNEI. The CDR3 is 13 residues long. V was cut by 7 bases and J by 2 bases, with 10 bases left in between. CDR3 nucleotides: TGTGCCAGCAAACAGGAGAACACAGATACGCAGTATTTT. Protein product: CASKQENTDTQYF.

V usage is TRBV29-1 and J usage is TRBJ2-6, with D perhaps matching TRBD2 (5 bases). Trimming took off 3 bases at V and 4 bases at J, with 13 bases between the two ends. This CDR3 is built from 15 residues. CDR1 is SQVTM, CDR2 ANQGSEA, per germline. This chain's CDR3 is CSVEDFGTGANVLTF. The CDR3 bases are TGCAGCGTTGAGGACTTCGGCACCGGGGCCAACGTCCTGACTTTC.

This chain joins TRBV4-1 and TRBJ2-1; TRBD2 aligns across 10 bases. Germline V gene data show CDR1 as MGHRA and CDR2 as YSYEKL. The J segment lost 12 bases and the V segment lost 0 bases, leaving 8 bases of the junction unmatched. The CDR3 has 15 amino acids. CDR3 nucleotide sequence: TGCGCCAGCAGCCAAGAGGTGCTAGCGGGAGTGTGGCAGTTCTTC. Translating gives CASSQEVLAGVWQFF.

This clone is a singleton in its sample. The chain links TRBV7-8 to TRBJ2-5, with 7 bases lining up with TRBD2. Germline CDR1 and CDR2: SGHVS and FQNEAQ. After removal of 2 bases from V and 5 bases from J, the junction contained 17 bases not matched to a gene. CDR3 length equals 18 residues. This chain's CDR3 is CASSLSLPTAGVGETQYF. The CDR3 DNA follows: TGTGCCAGCAGCTTATCCCTCCCTACGGCGGGAGTGGGTGAGACCCAGTACTTC.

The J gene is TRBJ1-3, the V gene TRBV10-1; D is perhaps TRBD1 (5 bases). The CDR3 covers 15 residues. Germline loops: CDR1 WNHNN, CDR2 SYGVQD (reference sequence). The germline V and J ends were trimmed by 10 bases and 0 bases, with 16 bases remaining between them. CDR3 amino acids: CAILCAGTSGNTIYF. CDR3 sequence (DNA): TGCGCCATCCTTTGCGCGGGGACCTCTGGAAACACCATATATTTT.

About this clone itself: This sample includes further DNA sequences coding for the same CDR3. The genes are TRBV5-6 and TRBJ2-7; 7 nucleotides line up with TRBD1. Germline V lookup: CDR1 SGHDT, CDR2 YYEEEE. J lost 6 bases, V lost 4 bases, and 4 bases had no gene match. This CDR3 spans 12 amino acids. For the CDR3, the DNA is TGTGCCAGCAGCCTTTGGACAGGCGAGCAGTACTTC. It codes for CASSLWTGEQYF.

The sample holds one count of this clone. The identical CDR3 is also encoded by other nucleotide sequences in the sample. In DNA form, the CDR3 reads TGCGCCAGCAGCCAAGATGAGGGGAATTCACCCCTCCACTTT. Translated, it gives CASSQDEGNSPLHF. This chain uses TRBV4-1 with TRBJ1-6, with D possibly TRBD1 on 5 matching bases. Trimming left V 0 bases short and J 7 bases short, with 7 bases between. The CDR3 extends over 14 amino acids. Germline values: CDR1 MGHRA, CDR2 YSYEKL.

The chain couples TRBV9 to TRBJ1-2; D is unclear. The V gene lost 2 bases and the J gene lost 8 bases, with 16 bases spanning the gap. This CDR3 is 14 amino acids long. Germline CDR1 is SGDLS and CDR2 is YYNGEE. The CDR3 DNA reads TGTGCCAGCAGCGTCGCGCAGGAAGGAATGGGCTACACCTTC. Protein: CASSVAQEGMGYTF.

Details on this clone: The same CDR3 can be traced to other DNA sequences in this sample. The chain employs TRBV30 and TRBJ2-2; D remains unclear. V lost 0 bases and J lost 1, with 3 bases in between. CDR3 length: 13 residues. The germline gives CDR1 GTSNPN, CDR2 SVGIG (reference sequence). The CDR3 coding sequence is TGTGCCTGGAGTGTGGGGAACACCGGGGAGCTGTTTTTT. It specifies CAWSVGNTGELFF. The full variable domain, with the rest looked up from reference TRBV30 and TRBJ2-2, is SQTIHQWPATLVQPVGSPLSLECTVEGTSNPNLYWYRQAAGRGLQLLFYSVGIGQISSEVPQNLSASRPQDRQFILSSKKLLLSDSGFYLCAWSVGNTGELFFGEGSRLTVL.

As concerns this clone: The same CDR3 arises from other DNA sequences in this sample as well. The chain couples TRBV10-2 to TRBJ2-7; weak D call: TRBD1 (5 bases). V was clipped by 2 bases and J by 4 bases, with 9 bases between them. The CDR3 runs to 13 residues. The germline V gene has CDR1 WSHSY and CDR2 SAAADI. This CDR3 reads CASSEGASYEQYF. In DNA, the CDR3 is TGCGCCAGCAGTGAGGGGGCATCTTACGAGCAGTACTTC.

V is TRBV4-3 and J is TRBJ2-1, with 7 bases identical to TRBD2. Germline V gene data show CDR1 as LGHNA and CDR2 as YSLEER. CDR3 length: 19 amino acids. V shed 0 bases, J shed 4 bases, and the junction held 15 bases outside the gene matches. CDR3 loop: CASSQDPGGVVPDYNEQFF. CDR3 nucleotides: TGCGCCAGCAGCCAAGATCCGGGAGGAGTGGTCCCGGATTACAATGAGCAGTTCTTC.

The V call is TRBV6-5, the J call TRBJ1-6; unclear D gene. The CDR3 sequence is 12 residues long. Germline V gene data show CDR1 as MNHEY and CDR2 as SVGAGI. Trimming cost V 5 bases and J 13 bases, with 12 bases left between them. The CDR3 DNA reads TGTGCCAGCAGTCCCGTTTGGCCGCCCCTCCACTTT. It is translated as CASSPVWPPLHF.

V usage is TRBV28 and J usage is TRBJ2-1; D might be TRBD2 (7 bases). V was clipped by 1 base and J by 9 bases, with 28 bases between them. The CDR3 is 19 residues long. Germline loops: CDR1 MDHEN, CDR2 SYDVKM. The CDR3 loop is CASSLSPLAEGGLGSEQFF. The DNA for the CDR3 is TGTGCCAGCAGTTTATCACCCCTAGCGGAGGGGGGATTGGGAAGTGAGCAGTTCTTC.

On this clone itself: At the DNA level, this CDR3 is encoded by other sequences in the same sample as well. The J gene is TRBJ1-4, the V gene TRBV4-1, with 9 bases that match TRBD1. With 2 bases clipped from V and 8 bases from J, the junction kept 15 bases outside the gene matches. In germline, CDR1 is MGHRA, CDR2 YSYEKL. The length of the CDR3 is 18 residues. CDR3 protein: CASSQLPGQGWIREKLFF. In DNA form, the CDR3 reads TGCGCCAGCAGCCAACTGCCGGGACAGGGCTGGATTAGGGAAAAACTGTTTTTT.

V and J are TRBV5-1 and TRBJ2-7, with 11 bases aligning to TRBD2. J was trimmed by 3 bases and V by 3 bases; bases with no gene match: 8. Germline V lookup: CDR1 SGHRS, CDR2 YFSETQ. This CDR3 has 16 amino acids. The CDR3 coding sequence is TGCGCCAGCAGCTGGGGACTAGCGGATAATATCTACGAGCAGTACTTC. This codes for CASSWGLADNIYEQYF.

The J gene is TRBJ1-2, the V gene TRBV13; a possible D gene is TRBD1 (6 bases). Trimming pared 5 bases from V and 0 bases from J, leaving 13 bases between. The CDR3 runs to 15 residues. The germline CDR1 and CDR2 sequences are PRHDT and FYEKMQ (reference sequence). CDR3 sequence: CASSPEGGANYGYTF. CDR3 DNA sequence: TGTGCCAGCAGCCCCGAGGGGGGGGCTAACTATGGCTACACCTTC.

This chain connects TRBV30 to TRBJ2-5, with 8 bases identical to TRBD1. Germline V lookup: CDR1 GTSNPN, CDR2 SVGIG (reference sequence). Trimming removed 2 bases from V and 5 bases from J; junction bases left unmatched: 7. The CDR3 is 14 amino acids. The CDR3 loop is CAWSPGQAAETQYF. As DNA, the CDR3 is TGTGCCTGGAGTCCGGGACAGGCCGCGGAGACCCAGTACTTC.

The V call is TRBV13, the J call TRBJ1-5; D is perhaps TRBD1 (6 bases). The germline V gene encodes CDR1 PRHDT and CDR2 FYEKMQ (reference sequence). The V end lost 5 bases, the J end lost 7 bases, and 9 bases lay between the germline ends. The CDR3 has 12 amino acids. The CDR3 DNA reads as TGTGCCAGCAGCCCCAGGGGACAGCCCCAGCATTTT. It codes for CASSPRGQPQHF.

V and J are TRBV27 and TRBJ2-7; tentatively, D is TRBD1 or TRBD2 (5 bases each). CDR1 and CDR2 (germline): MNHEY, SMNVEV (reference sequence). The V end was cut by 0 bases, the J end by 1 base, with 13 bases between. The CDR3 has 16 amino acids. The CDR3 bases are TGTGCCAGCAGTTTATCCTGGGGGAGTAAATCCTACGAGCAGTACTTC. Its translation: CASSLSWGSKSYEQYF.

The chain couples TRBV7-9 to TRBJ1-1, with D unresolved. This CDR3 is 12 amino acids long. Trimming stripped 6 bases from V and 1 base from J, with 6 bases between. Per the germline V gene, CDR1 is SEHNR and CDR2 is FQNEAQ (reference sequence). For the CDR3, the DNA is TGTGCCAGCAGAGGCAGGAACACTGAAGCTTTCTTT. Translated, it gives CASRGRNTEAFF.

About this clone: At one end the junction does not follow the germline gene, possibly because of a read error. The chain couples TRBV4-1 to TRBJ2-7, with 7 bases lining up with TRBD1. Germline assignment: CDR1 MGHRA and CDR2 YSYEKL. The CDR3 covers 15 residues. This CDR3 reads CASSHAGTASSEQYF. CDR3 DNA: TGCGCCAGCAGCCATGCCGGGACAGCCTCCTCCGAGCAGTACTTC.